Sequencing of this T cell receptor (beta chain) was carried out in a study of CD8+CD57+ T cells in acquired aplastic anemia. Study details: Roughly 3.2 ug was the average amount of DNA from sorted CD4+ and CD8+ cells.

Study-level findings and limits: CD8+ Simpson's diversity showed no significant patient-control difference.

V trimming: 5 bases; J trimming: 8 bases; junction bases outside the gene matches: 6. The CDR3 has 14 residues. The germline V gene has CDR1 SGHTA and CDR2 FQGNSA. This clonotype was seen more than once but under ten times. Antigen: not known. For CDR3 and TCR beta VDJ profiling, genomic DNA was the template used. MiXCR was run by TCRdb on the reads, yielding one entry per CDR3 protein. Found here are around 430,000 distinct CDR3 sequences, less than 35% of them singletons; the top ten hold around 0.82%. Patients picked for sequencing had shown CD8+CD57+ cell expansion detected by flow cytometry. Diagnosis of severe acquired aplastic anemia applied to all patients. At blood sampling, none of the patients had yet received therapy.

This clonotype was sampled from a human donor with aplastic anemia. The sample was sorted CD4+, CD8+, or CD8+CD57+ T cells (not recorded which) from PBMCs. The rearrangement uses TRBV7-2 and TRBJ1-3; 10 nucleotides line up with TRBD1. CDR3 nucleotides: TGTGCCAGCAGCCCGGGACAGGGGCGGGACACCATATATTTT. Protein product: CASSPGQGRDTIYF.